These 24 T cell receptor beta chains were sequenced from one sample in a study of blood T cell repertoires in COVID-19. TCRdb's copy holds only in-frame clones and misses some; the assay was immunoSEQ multiplex PCR. The sample has 300,000 to 350,000 clones; approximately 88% are singletons. Sequenced input: PBMCs or T cells enriched from blood (not recorded which). The receptors come from a man younger than 40 who had recovered from COVID-19.

This chain connects TRBV19 to TRBJ1-3, with a possible D match to TRBD1 (5 bases). The CDR3 has 17 amino acids. Germline assignment: CDR1 LNHDA and CDR2 SQIVND (reference sequence). V lost 5 bases and J lost 0, with 17 bases in between. CDR3 sequence reads: CASSGRTTGYSGNTIYF. The DNA for the CDR3 is TGTGCCAGTAGTGGACGGACAACCGGATACTCTGGAAACACCATATATTTT.

The V gene is TRBV6-5, the J gene TRBJ1-2; tentatively, D is TRBD1 (5 bases). V was pared by 6 bases and J by 7 bases, with 15 bases between. CDR3 length: 13 amino acids. Germline values: CDR1 MNHEY, CDR2 SVGAGI. Written as DNA, the CDR3 is TGTGCCAGCAGCAAAAGGCAGGGAGGTGGCTACACCTTC. Amino acid sequence: CASSKRQGGGYTF.

This clone was recorded a few times. The chain employs TRBV5-1 and TRBJ2-1; D possibly corresponds to TRBD1 (6 bases). The CDR3 runs to 12 residues. Looked up from germline, CDR1 is SGHRS and CDR2 is YFSETQ. V was cut by 6 bases and J by 4 bases, with 8 bases left in between. This CDR3 is CASNRDYNEQFF. Here the CDR3 DNA reads TGCGCCAGCAACAGGGATTACAATGAGCAGTTCTTC.

The chain joins TRBV24-1 to TRBJ2-2; 8 nucleotides match TRBD1. The CDR3 contains 17 residues. Germline V gives CDR1 KGHDR, CDR2 SFDVKD. J gave up 3 bases and V 2 bases, and 7 bases lay outside the gene matches. CDR3 region: CATSDYGQGQDTGELFF. The CDR3 region has the DNA TGTGCCACCAGTGATTACGGACAGGGCCAAGACACCGGGGAGCTGTTTTTT.

J is TRBJ2-1 and V is TRBV19; D may be TRBD2 (5 bases). Trimming left V 5 bases short and J 2 bases short, with 13 bases between. There are 15 residues in the CDR3. Per the germline V gene, CDR1 is LNHDA and CDR2 is SQIVND (reference sequence). Here the CDR3 DNA reads TGTGCCAGTAGTCAATCGAGCGGCACCTACAATGAGCAGTTCTTC. It is translated as CASSQSSGTYNEQFF. Together with reference TRBV19 and TRBJ2-1, the CDR3 gives the full variable domain: DGGITQSPKYLFRKEGQNVTLSCEQNLNHDAMYWYRQDPGQGLRLIYYSQIVNDFQKGDIAEGYSVSREKKESFPLTVTSAQKNPTAFYLCASSQSSGTYNEQFFGPGTRLTVL.

This chain links TRBV10-3 with TRBJ2-3; D possibly corresponds to TRBD1 (6 bases). From germline, CDR1 is ENHRY and CDR2 SYGVKD. The CDR3 runs to 14 residues. V was shortened by 8 bases and J by 0 bases, with 12 bases between the two germline ends. The CDR3 protein is CAIGTTSSTDTQYF. The CDR3 DNA sequence: TGTGCCATCGGGACAACCTCTAGCACAGATACGCAGTATTTT.

This clone showed up just once. This rearrangement joins TRBV4-1 to TRBJ2-7, with 9 bases matching TRBD2. V shed 1 base and J 3 bases; nucleotides not matched to a gene: 4. The CDR3 contains 15 residues. Germline V gene sequence: CDR1 MGHRA, CDR2 YSYEKL. The DNA of the CDR3 is TGCGCCAGCAGCCAAGTTCCAGCGGGGGGCTACGAGCAGTACTTC. It is translated as CASSQVPAGGYEQYF.

The gene calls are TRBV14 and TRBJ2-5; 7 bases are shared with TRBD2. In germline, CDR1 is SGHDN, CDR2 FVKESK. V lost 0 bases, J lost 4 bases, and 5 bases stayed unmatched. The CDR3 consists of 15 residues. The CDR3 protein is CASSQDAASGETQYF. DNA for the CDR3: TGTGCCAGCAGCCAAGATGCGGCTAGCGGAGAGACCCAGTACTTC.

J is TRBJ2-2 and V is TRBV11-3; the D gene is possibly TRBD2 (6 bases). The germline V gene has CDR1 SGHNT and CDR2 YENEEA. This CDR3 has 15 amino acids. Trimming left V 2 bases short and J 2 bases short, with 9 bases between. The CDR3 DNA reads TGTGCCAGCAGCTTAAGTAGCGGAAACACCGGGGAGCTGTTTTTT. This sequence encodes CASSLSSGNTGELFF.

The rearrangement uses TRBV2 and TRBJ1-6; D call uncertain. From germline, CDR1 is SNHLY and CDR2 FYNNEI. The CDR3 totals 15 residues. V lost 5 bases and J lost 7, with 15 bases in between. The CDR3 here is CASSLREVGNSPLHF. The CDR3 region has the DNA TGTGCCAGCAGTCTACGGGAAGTGGGGAATTCACCCCTCCACTTT.

The chain has TRBV27 and TRBJ1-1; D is unclear. Trimming took off 6 bases at V and 1 base at J, with 15 bases between the two ends. Germline assignment: CDR1 MNHEY and CDR2 SMNVEV (reference sequence). The CDR3 has 15 residues. In DNA form, the CDR3 reads TGTGCCAGCAGAGAATACCAGACACGGAACACTGAAGCTTTCTTT. This gives the protein CASREYQTRNTEAFF.

The J gene is TRBJ1-2, the V gene TRBV5-5; 7 positions agree with TRBD1. The germline V gene encodes CDR1 SGHKS and CDR2 YYEKEE (reference sequence). The CDR3 is 17 amino acids. With V trimmed by 3 bases and J by 0 bases, 11 bases remained unmatched. The CDR3 is CASSSLGTVLPNYGYTF. CDR3 in DNA: TGTGCCAGCAGCTCCCTTGGGACAGTCCTGCCTAACTATGGCTACACCTTC. Filled out from reference TRBV5-5 and TRBJ1-2, the complete variable domain reads DAGVTQSPTHLIKTRGQQVTLRCSPISGHKSVSWYQQVLGQGPQFIFQYYEKEERGRGNFPDRFSARQFPNYSSELNVNALLLGDSALYLCASSSLGTVLPNYGYTFGSGTRLTVV.

This chain links TRBV11-3 with TRBJ2-3, with 9 bases aligning to TRBD1. This CDR3 region has 15 residues. V was clipped by 0 bases and J by 5 bases; unmatched bases: 3. Germline assignment: CDR1 SGHNT and CDR2 YENEEA. The CDR3 DNA sequence: TGTGCCAGCAGCTTAGAGGGGACAGGGCGAGATACGCAGTATTTT. This gives the protein CASSLEGTGRDTQYF.

CDR3 DNA sequence: TGTGCCAGTAGTCCCGGGACAGGGGTCAAAAACATTCAGTACTTC. It translates to CASSPGTGVKNIQYF. The V call is TRBV19, the J call TRBJ2-4, with 10 nucleotides matching TRBD1. The V segment lost 5 bases and the J segment 3 bases; nucleotides outside the gene matches: 4. Germline V gene sequence: CDR1 LNHDA, CDR2 SQIVND (reference sequence). The CDR3 has 15 amino acids.

This clone was recorded only once. The CDR3 DNA reads TGCAGTGCTCGTGGACTAGCGCATGAGCAGTTCTTC. Encoded protein: CSARGLAHEQFF. The chain has TRBV20-1 and TRBJ2-1, with 9 bases aligning to TRBD2. In germline, CDR1 is DFQATT, CDR2 SNEGSKA (reference sequence). This CDR3 has 12 amino acids. The V and J ends lost 5 bases and 8 bases, in that order; junction bases with no gene match: 4.

The J gene is TRBJ2-5, the V gene TRBV27; 8 nucleotides agree with TRBD2. The J segment lost 5 bases and the V segment lost 2 bases, leaving 7 bases of the junction unmatched. Germline CDR1 and CDR2: MNHEY and SMNVEV (reference sequence). This CDR3 is 15 amino acids long. The CDR3: CASSLTGGPFETQYF. For the CDR3, the DNA is TGTGCCAGCAGTTTAACGGGGGGGCCCTTTGAGACCCAGTACTTC.

The CDR3 protein is CASRSLNTGELFF. CDR3 sequence (DNA): TGTGCCAGCCGTTCCCTGAACACCGGGGAGCTGTTTTTT. This chain links TRBV3-1 (or the pseudogene TRBV3-2) with TRBJ2-2; D gene ambiguous. Looked up from germline, CDR1 is LGHDT and CDR2 is YNNKEL (reference sequence). CDR3 length equals 13 residues. V lost 8 bases and J lost 1, with 8 bases in between.

V usage is TRBV28 and J usage is TRBJ1-1, with a possible D match to TRBD1 (5 bases). V lost 8 bases and J lost 1, with 11 bases in between. Per the germline V gene, CDR1 is MDHEN and CDR2 is SYDVKM. This CDR3 is built from 13 residues. The CDR3 loop is CASFTQENTEAFF. The CDR3 DNA reads TGTGCCAGCTTTACACAGGAGAACACTGAAGCTTTCTTT.

This sequence joins TRBV30 and TRBJ1-5; D gene unclear. Trimming took 1 base from V and 2 from J, leaving 9 bases between them. From germline, CDR1 is GTSNPN and CDR2 SVGIG (reference sequence). The CDR3 sequence is 14 residues long. CDR3: CAWSARGGNQPQHF. CDR3 bases: TGTGCCTGGAGTGCGCGGGGAGGCAATCAGCCCCAGCATTTT. The complete variable domain, with remaining parts taken from reference TRBV30 and TRBJ1-5, reads SQTIHQWPATLVQPVGSPLSLECTVEGTSNPNLYWYRQAAGRGLQLLFYSVGIGQISSEVPQNLSASRPQDRQFILSSKKLLLSDSGFYLCAWSARGGNQPQHFGDGTRLSIL.

The chain combines TRBV27 with TRBJ2-7; D is perhaps TRBD1 (6 bases). The V gene's germline CDR1 is MNHEY and CDR2 SMNVEV (reference sequence). The CDR3 covers 14 residues. V gave up 5 bases and J gave up 6 bases, with 17 bases separating them. CDR3 bases: TGTGCCAGCAGTCCTGCCCCCGGGACACGCGAGCAGTACTTC. Its translation is CASSPAPGTREQYF.

The V call is TRBV6-5, the J call TRBJ1-1; 8 bases match TRBD1. Germline values: CDR1 MNHEY, CDR2 SVGAGI. CDR3 size: 14 residues. Losses at the gene ends were 4 bases for V and 6 bases for J; bases not matched to a gene: 7. The CDR3, as DNA: TGTGCCAGCAGTTCGAGACAGGGGATGGCTGAAGCTTTCTTT. It encodes CASSSRQGMAEAFF.

This chain connects TRBV19 to TRBJ2-3; a possible D gene is TRBD2 (7 bases). In germline, CDR1 is LNHDA, CDR2 SQIVND (reference sequence). Trimming took 5 bases from V and 0 from J, leaving 18 bases between them. This CDR3 spans 17 amino acids. The CDR3 DNA follows: TGTGCCAGTAGTCCAGAGGGGGGGGTCCCTAGCACAGATACGCAGTATTTT. Translating it yields CASSPEGGVPSTDTQYF.

V and J are TRBV6-5 and TRBJ1-6, with D tentatively TRBD1 (6 bases). The germline CDR1 and CDR2 sequences are MNHEY and SVGAGI. V lost 5 bases, J lost 6 bases, and 14 bases lay in between. The CDR3 length is 15 residues. The CDR3 loop is CASSNWDTFNSPLHF. CDR3 DNA: TGTGCCAGCAGTAACTGGGACACGTTTAATTCACCCCTCCACTTT.

This clone was counted between two and nine times. V usage is TRBV28 and J usage is TRBJ1-5; 9 nucleotides agree with TRBD1. CDR1 and CDR2 (germline): MDHEN, SYDVKM. This CDR3 region has 14 residues. V lost 5 bases, J lost 5 bases, and 4 bases stayed unmatched. CDR3 sequence (DNA): TGTGCCAGCAGTCCGGGGACAGGGCATCAGCCCCAGCATTTT. Its translation: CASSPGTGHQPQHF.